This note documents a single TCR beta chain sequence. Its antigen is not known. Tumor samples were taken before definitive surgery or chemotherapy. TCRdb's table, derived via immunoSEQ multiplex PCR, lists solely in-frame clones and lacks some. The sample lists 25,000 to 30,000 clones, about 80% occurring once. The data were taken from a study of high-grade serous ovarian cancer treatment subgroups. In the study overall: On average, approximately 14,000 reads and 7,494 unique TCR beta rearrangements were obtained per sample.

Germline V gene lookup returns CDR1 SEHNR and CDR2 FQNEAQ (reference sequence). CDR3 length: 14 amino acids. V shed 1 base and J shed 7 bases, with 10 bases lying between them. Broader study findings: Without spatial data, bulk sequencing limits insight into HGSC tumor diversity. The analyses considered CDR3 and ignored CDR1 and CDR2. Same-patient tumor repertoires overlapped at about 0.11 to 0.85; different patients barely overlapped.

The sequence was obtained from a human donor with high-grade serous ovarian cancer. This chain uses TRBV7-9 with TRBJ2-2; D unresolved. Sample: tumor tissue. CDR3 amino acids: CASSLVAQRGELFF. The CDR3 nucleotides are TGTGCCAGCAGCTTAGTGGCGCAGCGCGGGGAGCTGTTTTTT.